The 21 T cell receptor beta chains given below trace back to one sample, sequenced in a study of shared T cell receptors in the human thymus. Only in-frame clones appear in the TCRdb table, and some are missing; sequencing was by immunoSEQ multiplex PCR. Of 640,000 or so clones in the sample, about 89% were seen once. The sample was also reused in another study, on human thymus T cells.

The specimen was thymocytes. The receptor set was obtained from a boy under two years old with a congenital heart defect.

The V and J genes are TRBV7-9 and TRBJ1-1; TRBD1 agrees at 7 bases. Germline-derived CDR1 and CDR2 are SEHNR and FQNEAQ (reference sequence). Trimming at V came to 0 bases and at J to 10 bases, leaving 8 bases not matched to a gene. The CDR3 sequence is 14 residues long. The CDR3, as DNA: TGTGCCAGCAGCTTAGCGAAGGGGGCAGCGGTAGCTTTCTTT. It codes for CASSLAKGAAVAFF.

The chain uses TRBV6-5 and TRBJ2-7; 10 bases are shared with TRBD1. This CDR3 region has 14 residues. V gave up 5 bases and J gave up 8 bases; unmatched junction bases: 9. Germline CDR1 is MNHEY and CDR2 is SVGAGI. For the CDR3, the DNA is TGTGCCAGCAGTCCCTTGGACAGGGGGGGAAAGCAGTACTTC. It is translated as CASSPLDRGGKQYF.

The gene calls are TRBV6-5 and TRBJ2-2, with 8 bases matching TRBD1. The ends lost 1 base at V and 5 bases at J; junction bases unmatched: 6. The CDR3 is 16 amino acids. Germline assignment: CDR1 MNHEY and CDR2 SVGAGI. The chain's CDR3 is CASSYLVQGATGELFF. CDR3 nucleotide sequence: TGTGCCAGCAGTTACTTGGTGCAGGGGGCGACCGGGGAGCTGTTTTTT.

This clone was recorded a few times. The CDR3 DNA sequence: TGTGCCAGCAGCGTGTCAGTCAGGGCCGTTATTGGCTACACCTTC. It yields the protein CASSVSVRAVIGYTF. This chain connects TRBV9 to TRBJ1-2, with D possibly TRBD1 on 5 matching bases. The CDR3 contains 15 residues. Germline lookup yields CDR1 SGDLS and CDR2 YYNGEE. Trimming stripped 2 bases from V and 7 bases from J, with 18 bases between.

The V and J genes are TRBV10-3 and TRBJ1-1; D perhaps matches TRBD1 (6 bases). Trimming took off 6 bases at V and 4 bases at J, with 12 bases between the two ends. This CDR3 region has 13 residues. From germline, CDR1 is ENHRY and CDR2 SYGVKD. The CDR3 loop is CAIRHRGFTEAFF. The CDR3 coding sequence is TGTGCCATCAGACATAGGGGGTTCACTGAAGCTTTCTTT.

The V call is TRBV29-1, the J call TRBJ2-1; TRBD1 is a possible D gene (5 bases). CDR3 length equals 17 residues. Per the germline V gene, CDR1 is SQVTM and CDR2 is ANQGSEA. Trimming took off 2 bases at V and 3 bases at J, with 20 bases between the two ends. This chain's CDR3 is CSVERMTDNLDYNEQFF. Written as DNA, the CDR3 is TGCAGCGTTGAAAGGATGACAGATAACCTAGACTACAATGAGCAGTTCTTC.

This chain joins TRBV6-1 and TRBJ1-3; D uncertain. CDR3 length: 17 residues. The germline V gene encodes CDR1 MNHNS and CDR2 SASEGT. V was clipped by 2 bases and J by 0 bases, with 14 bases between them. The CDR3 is CASSEHLDSHSGNTIYF. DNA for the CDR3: TGTGCCAGCAGTGAACATCTCGACTCCCACTCTGGAAACACCATATATTTT.

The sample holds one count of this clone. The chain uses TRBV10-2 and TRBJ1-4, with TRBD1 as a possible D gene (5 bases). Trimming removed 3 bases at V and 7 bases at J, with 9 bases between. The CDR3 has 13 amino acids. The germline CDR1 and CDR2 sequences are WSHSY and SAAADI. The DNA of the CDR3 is TGCGCCAGCAGTGATGGGGGGACTGAAAAACTGTTTTTT. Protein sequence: CASSDGGTEKLFF.

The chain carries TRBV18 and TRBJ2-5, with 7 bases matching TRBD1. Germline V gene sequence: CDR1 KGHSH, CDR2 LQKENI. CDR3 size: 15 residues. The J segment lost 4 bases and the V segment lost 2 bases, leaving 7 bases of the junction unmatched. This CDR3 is CASSPLRDRGETQYF. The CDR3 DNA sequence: TGTGCCAGCTCACCATTACGGGACAGAGGAGAGACCCAGTACTTC.

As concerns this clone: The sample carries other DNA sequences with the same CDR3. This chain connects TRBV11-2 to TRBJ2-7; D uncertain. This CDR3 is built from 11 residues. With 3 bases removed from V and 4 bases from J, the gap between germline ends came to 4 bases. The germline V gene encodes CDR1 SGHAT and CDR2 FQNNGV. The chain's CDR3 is CASSFSYEQYF. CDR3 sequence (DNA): TGTGCCAGCAGCTTCAGTTACGAGCAGTACTTC.

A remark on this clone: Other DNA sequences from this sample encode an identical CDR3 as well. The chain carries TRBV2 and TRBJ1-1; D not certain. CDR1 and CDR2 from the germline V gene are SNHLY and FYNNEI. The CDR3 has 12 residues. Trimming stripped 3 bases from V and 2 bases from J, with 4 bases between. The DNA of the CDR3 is TGTGCCAGCAGTGACTCTAACACTGAAGCTTTCTTT. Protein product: CASSDSNTEAFF.

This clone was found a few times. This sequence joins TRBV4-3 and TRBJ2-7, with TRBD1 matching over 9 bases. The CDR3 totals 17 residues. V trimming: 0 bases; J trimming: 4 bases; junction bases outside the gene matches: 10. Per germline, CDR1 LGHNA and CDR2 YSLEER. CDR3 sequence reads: CASSQDRPGQGSYEQYF. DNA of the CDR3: TGCGCCAGCAGCCAAGATCGCCCGGGACAGGGATCATACGAGCAGTACTTC.

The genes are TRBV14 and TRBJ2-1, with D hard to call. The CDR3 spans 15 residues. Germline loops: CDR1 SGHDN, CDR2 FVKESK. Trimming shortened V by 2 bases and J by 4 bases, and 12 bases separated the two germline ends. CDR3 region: CASSQNLYGYNEQFF. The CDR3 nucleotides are TGTGCCAGCAGCCAAAATTTGTACGGTTACAATGAGCAGTTCTTC.

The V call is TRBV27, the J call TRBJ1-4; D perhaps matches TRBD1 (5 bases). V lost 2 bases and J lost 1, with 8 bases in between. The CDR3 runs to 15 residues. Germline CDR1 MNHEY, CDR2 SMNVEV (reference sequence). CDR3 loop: CASSLVGGTNEKLFF. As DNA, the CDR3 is TGTGCCAGCAGTTTAGTCGGGGGAACTAATGAAAAACTGTTTTTT.

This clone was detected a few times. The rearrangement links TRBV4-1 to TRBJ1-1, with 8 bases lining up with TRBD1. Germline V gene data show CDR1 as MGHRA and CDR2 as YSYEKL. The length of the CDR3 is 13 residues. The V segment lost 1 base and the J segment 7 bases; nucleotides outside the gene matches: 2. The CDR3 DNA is TGCGCCAGCAGCCAAGGGGGACAGGTTGAAGCTTTCTTT. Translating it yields CASSQGGQVEAFF.

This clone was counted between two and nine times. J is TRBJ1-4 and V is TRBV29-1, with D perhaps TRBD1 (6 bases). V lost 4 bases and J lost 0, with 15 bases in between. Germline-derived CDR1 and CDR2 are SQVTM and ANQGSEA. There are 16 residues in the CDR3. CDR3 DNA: TGCAGCGTTGCCCTCAGGGGCGTTGCAACTAATGAAAAACTGTTTTTT. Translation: CSVALRGVATNEKLFF.

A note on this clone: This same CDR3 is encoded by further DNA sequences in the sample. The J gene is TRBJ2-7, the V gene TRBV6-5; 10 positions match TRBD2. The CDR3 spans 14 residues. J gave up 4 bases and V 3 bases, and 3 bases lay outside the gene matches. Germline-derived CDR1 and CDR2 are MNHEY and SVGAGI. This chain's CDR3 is CASSYRTSGYEQYF. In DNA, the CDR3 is TGTGCCAGCAGTTATCGGACTAGCGGATACGAGCAGTACTTC.

The chain's CDR3 is CASSGGTGYEKLFF. The DNA for the CDR3 is TGTGCCAGCAGCGGCGGGACAGGGTATGAAAAACTGTTTTTT. V usage is TRBV9 and J usage is TRBJ1-4; 9 nucleotides agree with TRBD1. The V gene's germline CDR1 is SGDLS and CDR2 YYNGEE. V trimming: 3 bases; J trimming: 6 bases; junction bases outside the gene matches: 3. This CDR3 contains 14 residues.

The CDR3 here is CASSPPGCDEQYF. The DNA of the CDR3 is TGTGCCAGCTCACCGCCCGGGTGCGACGAGCAGTACTTC. V gene TRBV18 combines with J gene TRBJ2-7; no firm D call. Germline V gene sequence: CDR1 KGHSH, CDR2 LQKENI. CDR3 length: 13 residues. V gave up 3 bases and J gave up 5 bases, with 11 bases separating them.

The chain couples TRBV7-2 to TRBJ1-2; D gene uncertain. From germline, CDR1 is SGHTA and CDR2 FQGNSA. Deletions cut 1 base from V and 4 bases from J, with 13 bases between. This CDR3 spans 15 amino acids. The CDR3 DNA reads TGTGCCAGCAGCTTAGTAAGTCGTGGGCCCTATGGCTACACCTTC. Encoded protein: CASSLVSRGPYGYTF.

The CDR3 here is CSVLSTSGSGEQYF. DNA for the CDR3: TGCAGCGTCCTATCAACTAGCGGGAGTGGCGAGCAGTACTTC. The gene calls are TRBV29-1 and TRBJ2-7; 11 nucleotides agree with TRBD2. From germline, CDR1 is SQVTM and CDR2 ANQGSEA. After removal of 6 bases from V and 6 bases from J, the junction contained 10 bases not matched to a gene. CDR3 length: 14 residues.